One sample yielded the 20 T cell receptor beta chains listed below, sequenced in a study of blood T cell repertoires in COVID-19. The table came from immunoSEQ multiplex PCR; TCRdb's copy has only in-frame clones and leaves some out. The sample includes approximately 71,000 clones, about 83% seen only once; the top ten take approximately 23%. Sequenced: peripheral blood. The receptors here all came from a human donor in a cohort sampled during active COVID-19.

This chain connects TRBV9 to TRBJ2-1, with 8 bases matching TRBD2. The ends lost 4 bases at V and 5 bases at J; junction bases unmatched: 8. This CDR3 has 15 residues. Germline-derived CDR1 and CDR2 are SGDLS and YYNGEE. In DNA form, the CDR3 reads TGTGCCAGCAGCTGGGGACTAGACGCCAACAATGAGCAGTTCTTC. Translated: CASSWGLDANNEQFF. Using reference TRBV9 and TRBJ2-1 for the parts outside the CDR3, the full variable domain is DSGVTQTPKHLITATGQRVTLRCSPRSGDLSVYWYQQSLDQGLQFLIQYYNGEERAKGNILERFSAQQFPDLHSELNLSSLELGDSALYFCASSWGLDANNEQFFGPGTRLTVL.

The chain is built from TRBV28 and TRBJ2-1, with D maybe TRBD2 (5 bases). V was shortened by 3 bases and J by 0 bases, with 12 bases between the two germline ends. The V gene's germline CDR1 is MDHEN and CDR2 SYDVKM. The CDR3 runs to 16 residues. The CDR3 DNA sequence: TGTGCCAGCAGTTTGGTAAACGGGAACTCCTACAATGAGCAGTTCTTC. Translated, it gives CASSLVNGNSYNEQFF.

The CDR3 nucleotides read TGTGCCAGCAGCCAAGATAATTGGGAACTAGCGGGCCTGTACACCGGGGAGCTGTTTTTT. This gives the protein CASSQDNWELAGLYTGELFF. The chain combines TRBV14 with TRBJ2-2, with 9 positions matching TRBD2. V dropped 0 bases and J dropped 3; count of bases not matched to a gene: 14. This CDR3 comprises 20 residues. Germline lookup yields CDR1 SGHDN and CDR2 FVKESK.

The V call is TRBV5-4, the J call TRBJ2-5; 12 bases map to TRBD2. With 3 bases clipped from V and 2 bases from J, the junction kept 5 bases outside the gene matches. The CDR3 extends over 16 amino acids. The germline CDR1 and CDR2 sequences are SGHNT and YYREEE (reference sequence). The CDR3 is CASSSPLAGGQETQYF. CDR3 coding DNA: TGTGCCAGCAGCTCCCCCCTAGCGGGGGGGCAAGAGACCCAGTACTTC.

The rearrangement joins TRBV7-8 to TRBJ2-5, with D maybe TRBD2 (5 bases). Deletions cut 7 bases from V and 1 base from J, with 16 bases between. There are 15 residues in the CDR3. Germline loops: CDR1 SGHVS, CDR2 FQNEAQ. The DNA of the CDR3 is TGTGCCAGCACCAGAGGGCGGGTATTCCAAGAGACCCAGTACTTC. Translated, it gives CASTRGRVFQETQYF.

This chain links TRBV16 with TRBJ2-7; TRBD1 aligns across 7 bases. The CDR3 is made up of 14 amino acids. Germline V lookup: CDR1 KGHSY, CDR2 FQNENV. Germline trimming cut 0 bases from V and 3 bases from J; bases unmatched to any gene: 2. CDR3 DNA: TGTGCCAGCAGCCAATCGGACAGGTACTACGAGCAGTACTTC. Translation: CASSQSDRYYEQYF.

The rearrangement links TRBV6-6 to TRBJ2-4, with TRBD1 matching 9 bases. CDR1 MNHNY and CDR2 SVGAGI come from the germline V gene (reference sequence). CDR3 length: 14 amino acids. V gave up 5 bases and J gave up 6 bases; unmatched junction bases: 5. The CDR3 protein is CASSDRQGVNIQYF. The CDR3 bases are TGTGCCAGCAGTGATCGACAGGGGGTAAACATTCAGTACTTC.

The chain recombines TRBV27 with TRBJ2-1; TRBD2 matches at 11 bases. The CDR3 runs to 15 residues. With V trimmed by 7 bases and J by 5 bases, 7 bases remained unmatched. Germline V gene data show CDR1 as MNHEY and CDR2 as SMNVEV (reference sequence). The CDR3 DNA follows: TGTGCCAGCAATCCGGGACTAGCGGAGGACAATGAGCAGTTCTTC. It encodes CASNPGLAEDNEQFF.

The rearrangement uses TRBV11-2 and TRBJ2-6; 7 bases are shared with TRBD1. The CDR3 is 17 residues long. Germline CDR1 SGHAT, CDR2 FQNNGV. V lost 5 bases, J lost 0 bases, and 7 bases stayed unmatched. Here the CDR3 DNA reads TGTGCCAGCAGCCGTAGTCGGACAGGCTCTGGGGCCAACGTCCTGACTTTC. Its translation is CASSRSRTGSGANVLTF. The full variable domain, completed using reference TRBV11-2 and TRBJ2-6, is EAGVAQSPRYKIIEKRQSVAFWCNPISGHATLYWYQQILGQGPKLLIQFQNNGVVDDSQLPKDRFSAERLKGVDSTLKIQPAKLEDSAVYLCASSRSRTGSGANVLTFGAGSRLTVL.

The V gene is TRBV18, the J gene TRBJ2-2; unclear D gene. Germline V gene lookup returns CDR1 KGHSH and CDR2 LQKENI. The V end lost 6 bases, the J end lost 0 bases, and 14 bases lay between the germline ends. The CDR3 spans 16 residues. The CDR3 spells CASSPGSEANTGELFF. CDR3 DNA sequence: TGTGCCAGCTCTCCCGGTTCCGAGGCGAACACCGGGGAGCTGTTTTTT.

The genes are TRBV11-2 and TRBJ2-7; no reliable D call. This CDR3 is built from 15 residues. V was shortened by 3 bases and J by 0 bases, with 12 bases between the two germline ends. Per germline, CDR1 SGHAT and CDR2 FQNNGV. As DNA, the CDR3 is TGTGCCAGCAGCTTTCCTGGAACAGTCTCCTACGAGCAGTACTTC. Translating gives CASSFPGTVSYEQYF.

This clone was observed a few times. The chain recombines TRBV5-4 with TRBJ1-6; D is perhaps TRBD1 (5 bases). Germline values: CDR1 SGHNT, CDR2 YYREEE (reference sequence). The V end was cut by 0 bases, the J end by 7 bases, with 8 bases between. The CDR3 has 14 residues. The CDR3 region has the DNA TGTGCCAGCAGCTTGGACAGGTCCAATTCACCCCTCCACTTT. Translation: CASSLDRSNSPLHF.

This clone was picked up a small number of times. The V and J genes are TRBV6-2 or TRBV6-3 and TRBJ2-2; D ambiguous. CDR3 length: 14 residues. CDR1 and CDR2 (germline): MNHEY, SVGEGT. The V gene lost 2 bases and the J gene lost 1 base, with 5 bases spanning the gap. In nucleotides, the CDR3 is TGTGCCAGCAGTTACACCAGGAACACCGGGGAGCTGTTTTTT. It is translated as CASSYTRNTGELFF.

The chain uses TRBV5-1 and TRBJ2-1, with D perhaps matching TRBD2 (6 bases). Trimming cost V 2 bases and J 3 bases, with 9 bases left between them. CDR3 length equals 14 residues. Germline loops: CDR1 SGHRS, CDR2 YFSETQ. The CDR3 coding sequence is TGCGCCAGCAGCTTAGCCGGGAGCTACAATGAGCAGTTCTTC. Its protein product is CASSLAGSYNEQFF.

The chain employs TRBV27 and TRBJ1-6; D gene ambiguous. With 3 bases removed from V and 0 bases from J, the gap between germline ends came to 6 bases. Per germline, CDR1 MNHEY and CDR2 SMNVEV (reference sequence). This CDR3 is built from 15 residues. CDR3 sequence reads: CASSLSSSYNSPLHF. In nucleotides, the CDR3 is TGTGCCAGCAGTTTGTCCAGCTCCTATAATTCACCCCTCCACTTT.

About this clone itself: Within the sample, other DNA sequences also encode this same CDR3. This rearrangement joins TRBV3-1 (or the pseudogene TRBV3-2) to TRBJ2-1; 9 nucleotides agree with TRBD2. The CDR3 loop spans 20 amino acids. J lost 6 bases, V lost 0 bases, and 18 bases had no gene match. Germline values: CDR1 LGHDT, CDR2 YNNKEL (reference sequence). In DNA form, the CDR3 reads TGTGCCAGCAGCCAAGATCGAGGGTCCGGGGCGGGAGGGTTGAGCAATGAGCAGTTCTTC. Protein product: CASSQDRGSGAGGLSNEQFF.

The chain couples TRBV11-2 to TRBJ2-7; 7 bases map to TRBD1. The CDR3 extends over 11 amino acids. With V trimmed by 10 bases and J by 3 bases, 3 bases remained unmatched. Germline V gene sequence: CDR1 SGHAT, CDR2 FQNNGV. This CDR3 is CATGTDYEQYF. The CDR3 coding sequence is TGTGCCACCGGGACAGACTACGAGCAGTACTTC.

This chain connects TRBV19 to TRBJ1-4; tentative D call: TRBD1 (6 bases). The germline V and J ends were trimmed by 5 bases and 3 bases, with 13 bases remaining between them. The CDR3 has 15 residues. Germline assignment: CDR1 LNHDA and CDR2 SQIVND (reference sequence). CDR3 in amino acids: CASSPTGTANEKLFF. The CDR3 DNA follows: TGTGCCAGTAGTCCCACAGGGACGGCTAATGAAAAACTGTTTTTT.

The rearrangement links TRBV6-5 to TRBJ1-5; unclear D gene. This CDR3 has 14 residues. Trimming shortened V by 6 bases and J by 2 bases, and 11 bases separated the two germline ends. Germline V lookup: CDR1 MNHEY, CDR2 SVGAGI. For the CDR3, the DNA is TGTGCCAGCAGCTCCGACGGGGGCAATCAGCCCCAGCATTTT. Translating it yields CASSSDGGNQPQHF.

The V call is TRBV2, the J call TRBJ2-5; 10 bases agree with TRBD1. This CDR3 has 13 residues. Germline V gene data show CDR1 as SNHLY and CDR2 as FYNNEI. V lost 6 bases, J lost 4 bases, and 2 bases stayed unmatched. The chain's CDR3 is CASSDRGRETQYF. DNA for the CDR3: TGTGCCAGCAGCGACAGGGGGCGAGAGACCCAGTACTTC. The full variable domain, its missing parts supplied by reference TRBV2 and TRBJ2-5, is EPEVTQTPSHQVTQMGQEVILRCVPISNHLYFYWYRQILGQKVEFLVSFYNNEISEKSEIFDDQFSVERPDGSNFTLKIRSTKLEDSAMYFCASSDRGRETQYFGPGTRLLVL.